This T cell receptor (beta chain) derives from a study of neurological immune-mediated disorders. Study findings and constraints: Association with the multiple sclerosis repertoire cluster was not found for any clinical or MRI feature. According to phylogenetic grouping, one related-CDR3 cluster, a possible signature, contained the repertoires of 18 of 34 multiple sclerosis patients.

This clonotype occurred many times. Its cognate antigen is unknown. With 10-nucleotide random UMIs, 5'RACE was used to make the cDNA. MiXCR was run by TCRdb on the 5' RACE reads, yielding one entry per CDR3 protein. The data hold just under 60,000 distinct CDR3 sequences, with under 4.5% observed a single time. The TCR sequence derives from a woman aged 25 to 39 with multiple sclerosis. Sequencing used PBMCs.

This CDR3 is CASSLGEGATQYF. The CDR3 nucleotides are TGTGCCAGCAGCTTAGGGGAAGGTGCGACCCAGTACTTC. This chain links TRBV11-2 with TRBJ2-5, with D unclear. The germline gives CDR1 SGHAT, CDR2 FQNNGV. CDR3 length: 13 amino acids. The V gene lost 1 base and the J gene lost 7 bases, with 10 bases spanning the gap.